One and the same sample provided the 16 T cell receptor beta chains below, sequenced in a study of radiation and T cells in renal cell carcinoma. Sample time point: blood 4 weeks post-SBRT, at nephrectomy. Stated treatment: 15 Gy SBRT to primary tumor, nephrectomy 4 weeks later. TCRdb keeps only in-frame clones here, not all; method: immunoSEQ multiplex PCR. In the table there are roughly 45,000 clones, about 84% of which are singletons. Source: blood, taken from a patient whose treatment included radiotherapy and nephrectomy. All receptors come from a woman aged 65 to 85 with renal cell carcinoma.

The rearrangement links TRBV4-1 to TRBJ2-7, with D maybe TRBD1 (6 bases). Looked up from germline, CDR1 is MGHRA and CDR2 is YSYEKL. Trimming left V 2 bases short and J 4 bases short, with 15 bases between. The CDR3 is made up of 15 amino acids. The CDR3 region is CASSQFAGERYEQYF. The CDR3 region has the DNA TGCGCCAGCAGCCAATTTGCAGGGGAGCGGTACGAGCAGTACTTC.

This clone was counted once. Additional DNA sequences in this sample encode the identical CDR3. The chain is built from TRBV18 and TRBJ2-1, with 13 bases aligning to TRBD2. The trim removed 1 base at V and 3 bases at J, leaving 3 bases unmatched. From germline, CDR1 is KGHSH and CDR2 LQKENI. The CDR3 contains 17 residues. The chain's CDR3 is CASSPRTSGSDYNEQFF. As DNA, the CDR3 is TGTGCCAGCTCACCACGGACTAGCGGGAGTGACTACAATGAGCAGTTCTTC.

The chain has TRBV6-5 and TRBJ1-1; D might be TRBD1 (6 bases). Germline-derived CDR1 and CDR2 are MNHEY and SVGAGI. This CDR3 comprises 15 residues. V gave up 7 bases and J gave up 3 bases, with 18 bases separating them. Here the CDR3 reads CASISAGVVDTEAFF. The CDR3 DNA sequence: TGTGCCAGCATCTCGGCAGGGGTTGTGGACACTGAAGCTTTCTTT.

The V call is TRBV27, the J call TRBJ1-1; D uncertain. The CDR3 loop spans 14 amino acids. Germline V CDR1 and CDR2: MNHEY, SMNVEV (reference sequence). V was shortened by 5 bases and J by 0 bases, with 10 bases between the two germline ends. The CDR3 DNA sequence: TGTGCCAGCAGTGCCCGTAGTATGAACACTGAAGCTTTCTTT. Protein product: CASSARSMNTEAFF.

The J gene is TRBJ2-7, the V gene TRBV7-9, with a tentative D call TRBD1 (6 bases). The CDR3 sequence is 14 residues long. V lost 7 bases to trimming and J lost 6 bases, with 19 bases between them. Germline CDR1 SEHNR, CDR2 FQNEAQ (reference sequence). The CDR3 loop is CASTFGGEGVEQYF. As DNA, the CDR3 is TGTGCCAGCACCTTTGGTGGCGAGGGGGTCGAGCAGTACTTC.

The genes are TRBV7-3 and TRBJ2-7, with unresolved D. This CDR3 contains 17 residues. V was cut by 5 bases and J by 5 bases, with 25 bases left in between. Germline V lookup: CDR1 SGHTA, CDR2 FQGTGA. In DNA, the CDR3 is TGTGCCAGCAGCCGGGCTTTCGCGACATCACGGTCCCACGAGCAGTACTTC. Encoded protein: CASSRAFATSRSHEQYF.

CDR3 bases: TGTGCCAGCAGCTCCCGGGACTATGACACCGGGGAGCTGTTTTTT. Its translation: CASSSRDYDTGELFF. The chain has TRBV4-2 and TRBJ2-2, with 7 bases that match TRBD2. Looked up from germline, CDR1 is LGHNA and CDR2 is YNFKEQ. This CDR3 is 15 amino acids long. Trimming cost V 5 bases and J 3 bases; bases outside gene matches: 6.

The chain uses TRBV19 and TRBJ2-1; the D gene is possibly TRBD1 (9 bases). The CDR3 is 14 amino acids. V shed 8 bases and J shed 3 bases, with 14 bases lying between them. CDR1 LNHDA and CDR2 SQIVND come from the germline V gene (reference sequence). The CDR3 sequence is CASRGGQGYNEQFF. The DNA for the CDR3 is TGTGCCAGTCGGGGGGGACAGGGCTACAATGAGCAGTTCTTC.

This clone is a singleton in its sample. The CDR3 is CASSQSPWRGYRETQYF. The CDR3 nucleotides read TGTGCCAGCAGCCAATCTCCCTGGCGGGGCTACCGAGAGACCCAGTACTTC. The chain combines TRBV14 with TRBJ2-5, with D perhaps TRBD2 (6 bases). V gave up 2 bases and J gave up 4 bases, with 20 bases separating them. The germline CDR1 and CDR2 sequences are SGHDN and FVKESK. The CDR3 has 17 amino acids.

The chain is built from TRBV11-2 and TRBJ2-1, with D uncertain. Per the germline V gene, CDR1 is SGHAT and CDR2 is FQNNGV. This CDR3 comprises 15 residues. Trimming cost V 1 base and J 2 bases, with 9 bases left between them. The CDR3, as DNA: TGTGCCAGCAGCTTAGTTGCAGGAACCTACAATGAGCAGTTCTTC. Protein: CASSLVAGTYNEQFF. Looking up the rest from reference TRBV11-2 and TRBJ2-1 gives the full variable domain: EAGVAQSPRYKIIEKRQSVAFWCNPISGHATLYWYQQILGQGPKLLIQFQNNGVVDDSQLPKDRFSAERLKGVDSTLKIQPAKLEDSAVYLCASSLVAGTYNEQFFGPGTRLTVL.

The V gene is TRBV7-9, the J gene TRBJ1-1; D unclear. Germline V gene data show CDR1 as SEHNR and CDR2 as FQNEAQ (reference sequence). The CDR3 is made up of 12 amino acids. V was cut by 0 bases and J by 8 bases, with 7 bases left in between. The CDR3 sequence: CASSLALGEAFF. CDR3 sequence (DNA): TGTGCCAGCAGCTTAGCTCTGGGAGAAGCTTTCTTT.

The genes are TRBV12-2 and TRBJ2-7; the table's D call of TRBD2 was not tested on the DNA. TRBV12-2 is annotated as a pseudogene. The CDR3 covers 13 residues. CDR3 protein: CASRLGEMDEQYF. The DNA of the CDR3 is TGTGCAAGTCGCTTAGGCGAAATGGACGAGCAGTACTTC.

V and J are TRBV5-1 and TRBJ2-3; D gene uncertain. Trimming removed 2 bases at V and 4 bases at J, with 11 bases between. Per the germline V gene, CDR1 is SGHRS and CDR2 is YFSETQ. CDR3 length equals 14 residues. CDR3 sequence reads: CASSLLTEPDTQYF. Here the CDR3 DNA reads TGCGCCAGCAGCTTATTGACCGAACCAGATACGCAGTATTTT.

The chain employs TRBV29-1 and TRBJ2-1; tentatively, D is TRBD2 (5 bases). The CDR3 has 14 residues. V was shortened by 8 bases and J by 3 bases, with 17 bases between the two germline ends. Germline V lookup: CDR1 SQVTM, CDR2 ANQGSEA. CDR3 nucleotide sequence: TGCAGCCATGAGACCGCGGGCCTCTACAATGAGCAGTTCTTC. It encodes CSHETAGLYNEQFF.

This sequence joins TRBV5-4 and TRBJ2-1; the D call may be TRBD1 or TRBD2 (5 bases each). The CDR3 has 14 amino acids. Trimming stripped 5 bases from V and 0 bases from J, with 9 bases between. Germline V CDR1 and CDR2: SGHNT, YYREEE (reference sequence). The CDR3 region has the DNA TGTGCCAGCAGTCCCGGGGCCTCCTACAATGAGCAGTTCTTC. It specifies CASSPGASYNEQFF.

This sequence joins TRBV10-1 and TRBJ2-2; TRBD2 aligns across 9 bases. Germline V gives CDR1 WNHNN, CDR2 SYGVQD (reference sequence). There are 19 residues in the CDR3. With V trimmed by 8 bases and J by 1 base, 17 bases remained unmatched. The CDR3 DNA reads as TGCGCCAGCCAATGGATAGGGCCGGGACTAGCCGAGAACACCGGGGAGCTGTTTTTT. As protein: CASQWIGPGLAENTGELFF.